The 10 T cell receptor beta chains below come from one sample, sequenced in a study of shared T cell receptors in the human thymus. Generated by immunoSEQ multiplex PCR, the TCRdb table keeps only in-frame clones and is missing some. The data contain approximately 730,000 clones, approximately 85% of them singletons. The data also belong to a second study, concerning human thymus T cells.

The sequenced material came from thymocytes. The receptors come from a girl under two years old with a congenital heart defect.

The chain recombines TRBV9 with TRBJ2-1; 11 bases match TRBD2. V was pared by 4 bases and J by 5 bases, with 8 bases of the junction left unmatched. The germline V gene encodes CDR1 SGDLS and CDR2 YYNGEE. The CDR3 is 16 residues long. The chain's CDR3 is CASSPGLAEKNNEQFF. The DNA of the CDR3 is TGTGCCAGCAGCCCGGGACTAGCGGAGAAGAACAATGAGCAGTTCTTC.

The CDR3 is CASIPRFVTGELFF. The CDR3 DNA is TGTGCCAGCATCCCCCGTTTTGTCACCGGGGAGCTGTTTTTT. The chain recombines TRBV28 with TRBJ2-2; the D is unclear. V lost 7 bases to trimming and J lost 4 bases, with 13 bases between them. CDR3 length: 14 residues. Germline V gene sequence: CDR1 MDHEN, CDR2 SYDVKM.

V gene TRBV7-8 combines with J gene TRBJ2-1; TRBD1 agrees at 10 bases. Germline V CDR1 and CDR2: SGHVS, FQNEAQ. CDR3 size: 18 residues. Unmatched junction bases numbered 9, after V lost 0 bases and J lost 4 bases. CDR3 coding DNA: TGTGCCAGCAGCTTAGCGAAACGACAGGGGGCTAGTTACAATGAGCAGTTCTTC. This translates into CASSLAKRQGASYNEQFF.

This chain joins TRBV7-6 and TRBJ2-5; D possibly corresponds to TRBD2 (8 bases). V gave up 3 bases and J gave up 1 base, with 21 bases separating them. The germline CDR1 and CDR2 sequences are SGHVS and FNYEAQ. The CDR3 is 18 amino acids. The CDR3 DNA sequence: TGTGCCAGCAGCTTCAAAACGACAGGGACTAGATCCCAAGAGACCCAGTACTTC. Translation gives CASSFKTTGTRSQETQYF.

The chain is built from TRBV5-1 and TRBJ2-5; 11 bases agree with TRBD2. V was pared by 1 base and J by 0 bases, with 8 bases of the junction left unmatched. The CDR3 contains 18 residues. Germline lookup yields CDR1 SGHRS and CDR2 YFSETQ. CDR3 DNA: TGCGCCAGCAGCTTGCGAACTAGCGGGGGTCCGGACCAAGAGACCCAGTACTTC. This sequence encodes CASSLRTSGGPDQETQYF.

This clone came up once. This chain joins TRBV6-4 and TRBJ2-3; D uncertain. This CDR3 is built from 14 residues. The V end was cut by 0 bases, the J end by 5 bases, with 9 bases between. The germline CDR1 and CDR2 sequences are MRHNA and SNTAGT. The CDR3 spells CASSDSGSGDTQYF. The CDR3, as DNA: TGTGCCAGCAGTGACTCAGGTTCAGGAGATACGCAGTATTTT.

V usage is TRBV5-4 and J usage is TRBJ1-6, with D maybe TRBD1 (5 bases). Trimming removed 4 bases from V and 0 bases from J, with 14 bases in between. From germline, CDR1 is SGHNT and CDR2 YYREEE (reference sequence). The CDR3 is made up of 17 amino acids. The CDR3 region has the DNA TGTGCCAGCAGCGCGTGGGGCCTGAGCTCCTATAATTCACCCCTCCACTTT. It yields the protein CASSAWGLSSYNSPLHF.

This chain connects TRBV19 to TRBJ1-1, with D possibly matching TRBD1 (5 bases). Trimming took off 7 bases at V and 1 base at J, with 28 bases between the two ends. Germline V gives CDR1 LNHDA, CDR2 SQIVND (reference sequence). This CDR3 spans 19 amino acids. The CDR3, as DNA: TGTGCCAGTACTAAAGCTCCACGGTGGTCCAGGGTCGCGAACACTGAAGCTTTCTTT. It encodes CASTKAPRWSRVANTEAFF. The full variable domain, rest sourced from reference TRBV19 and TRBJ1-1, is DGGITQSPKYLFRKEGQNVTLSCEQNLNHDAMYWYRQDPGQGLRLIYYSQIVNDFQKGDIAEGYSVSREKKESFPLTVTSAQKNPTAFYLCASTKAPRWSRVANTEAFFGQGTRLTVV.

The chain is built from TRBV28 and TRBJ2-3, with D perhaps matching TRBD1 (6 bases). Deletions cut 5 bases from V and 2 bases from J, with 14 bases between. Germline V gene data show CDR1 as MDHEN and CDR2 as SYDVKM. The CDR3 contains 15 residues. The DNA for the CDR3 is TGTGCCAGCAGTGACGACAGGCTTTTCACAGATACGCAGTATTTT. It is translated as CASSDDRLFTDTQYF.

The J gene is TRBJ2-3, the V gene TRBV15; D unclear. The CDR3 loop spans 16 amino acids. Germline V gives CDR1 LNHNV, CDR2 YYDKDF (reference sequence). Trimming left V 5 bases short and J 0 bases short, with 15 bases between. The CDR3 sequence: CATSYSQMHSTDTQYF. The CDR3 DNA follows: TGTGCCACCAGCTACTCCCAAATGCATAGCACAGATACGCAGTATTTT.